This T cell receptor beta chain came from a study of cytomegalovirus exposure and HLA in healthy donors. In the study overall: Later, an analysis reported that the 130 or so validation repertoires had used the same platform as the roughly 680 first-cohort repertoires.

Clones were read by immunoSEQ multiplex PCR, and TCRdb kept only the in-frame ones, dropping some. This table has 85,000 to 120,000 clones, about 85% appearing once. CDR1 and CDR2 from the germline V gene are SGHAT and FQNNGV. V lost 5 bases to trimming and J lost 4 bases, with 17 bases between them. The CDR3 contains 15 residues. Separate from the roughly 700-subject first cohort, the roughly 120-subject validation cohort was the one that the donors belonged to. Sample: PBMCs. This receptor was identified in a woman aged 18-30 years in good health and CMV-seropositive. The chain joins TRBV11-2 to TRBJ1-2, with a possible D match to TRBD1 (6 bases). DNA of the CDR3: TGTGCCAGCAGCGCCACGAGGACAGCAAGCTATGGCTACACCTTC. Protein sequence: CASSATRTASYGYTF.